A single sample gave rise to the 21 T cell receptor beta chains below, sequenced in a study of blood T cells in healthy people across ages. Then a second PCR, running about 6 to 12 cycles, was carried out with a sample-barcoded 5' primer and a J-beta primer mix. TCRdb passed the 5' RACE reads through MiXCR, listing each CDR3 protein once. The data hold 600,000 or so distinct CDR3 sequences, with 25% to 30% observed a single time. Sequencing was performed on blood. All receptors derive from a woman older than 75 in good health.

This clonotype was counted ten times or more. The rearrangement joins TRBV4-2 to TRBJ2-6, with TRBD1 identical over 9 bases. After removal of 1 base from V and 3 bases from J, the junction contained 4 bases not matched to a gene. Per germline, CDR1 LGHNA and CDR2 YNFKEQ. This CDR3 has 17 amino acids. CDR3: CASSQGRQGVGANVLTF. As DNA, the CDR3 is TGTGCCAGCAGCCAAGGGCGACAGGGGGTTGGGGCCAACGTCCTGACTTTC.

V usage is TRBV15 and J usage is TRBJ2-3; 11 nucleotides align to TRBD2. The V gene's germline CDR1 is LNHNV and CDR2 YYDKDF (reference sequence). The CDR3 covers 16 residues. The J segment lost 3 bases and the V segment lost 5 bases, leaving 7 bases of the junction unmatched. The CDR3: CATSARLAGGTDTQYF. The CDR3 nucleotides are TGTGCCACCAGCGCTAGGCTAGCGGGAGGAACAGATACGCAGTATTTT.

The chain has TRBV15 and TRBJ2-7; tentatively, D is TRBD2 (6 bases). The CDR3 length is 14 residues. The germline V and J ends were trimmed by 0 bases and 7 bases, with 13 bases remaining between them. The germline gives CDR1 LNHNV, CDR2 YYDKDF (reference sequence). This CDR3 is CATSRDPAGREQYF. The CDR3 DNA sequence: TGTGCCACCAGCAGAGATCCGGCAGGGAGGGAGCAGTACTTC.

V usage is TRBV5-1 and J usage is TRBJ2-7, with 9 positions matching TRBD2. This CDR3 spans 14 amino acids. Germline CDR1 reads SGHRS; CDR2 reads YFSETQ. After removal of 4 bases from V and 3 bases from J, the junction contained 5 bases not matched to a gene. For the CDR3, the DNA is TGCGCCAGCAGCGATGGAGCGGGGGGCTACGAGCAGTACTTC. This codes for CASSDGAGGYEQYF.

Concerning this clonotype itself: This could be a read error, since a much larger clone is one nucleotide away. V gene TRBV5-5 combines with J gene TRBJ2-1, with D perhaps matching TRBD2 (5 bases). Trimming removed 0 bases at V and 13 bases at J, with 26 bases between. The CDR3 is made up of 17 amino acids. Germline V gives CDR1 SGHKS, CDR2 YYEKEE (reference sequence). The CDR3 DNA reads TGTGCCAGCAGCTTGGTACCCCGGGGAAATATCCAAGAGACCCAGTTCTTC. The encoded protein is CASSLVPRGNIQETQFF.

Only a few counts were recorded for this clonotype. The J gene is TRBJ2-2, the V gene TRBV6-5; TRBD2 matches 7 bases. The V segment lost 3 bases and the J segment 6 bases; nucleotides outside the gene matches: 4. Per germline, CDR1 MNHEY and CDR2 SVGAGI. The CDR3 is 14 amino acids. DNA of the CDR3: TGTGCCAGCAGTTATTCACGGGGGGCCGGGGAGCTGTTTTTT. Protein: CASSYSRGAGELFF.

About this clonotype: The junction departs from germline at one end; a sequencing error may be responsible. The CDR3 DNA is TGTGCCAGCGCACCCACCTGGGGGAAGGCCTACGAGCAGTACTTC. It translates to CASAPTWGKAYEQYF. The J gene is TRBJ2-5, the V gene TRBV18; either TRBD1 or TRBD2 may fit D (5 bases each). The end of the DNA fits TRBJ2-7 better, so the J call may be wrong. Germline values: CDR1 KGHSH, CDR2 LQKENI. This CDR3 is built from 15 residues.

The chain links TRBV6-1 to TRBJ2-5; a weak D match, TRBD1 (5 bases). The DNA matches TRBJ2-7 better at its end, which makes the J call doubtful. The CDR3 has 14 amino acids. The germline CDR1 and CDR2 sequences are MNHNS and SASEGT. The DNA of the CDR3 is TGTGCCAGCAGTGAATACAGGCGGAGTAGCGAGCAGTACTTC. It yields the protein CASSEYRRSSEQYF.

The CDR3 nucleotides read TGTGCCAGCAGTTTACAAGCCGCCCTAGAGAGGGCTTTCTTT. Translation gives CASSLQAALERAFF. The J gene is TRBJ1-1, the V gene TRBV28; D is unclear. This CDR3 region has 14 residues. Trimming pared 2 bases from V and 11 bases from J, leaving 18 bases between. From germline, CDR1 is MDHEN and CDR2 SYDVKM.

On this clonotype: At one end, the junction sequence differs from germline, possibly due to a read error. This chain joins TRBV15 and TRBJ2-3, with D possibly matching TRBD2 (5 bases). The CDR3 is made up of 15 amino acids. CDR1 LNHNV and CDR2 YYDKDF come from the germline V gene (reference sequence). This CDR3 reads CATSSCGGSTDTQYF. The CDR3 DNA reads TGTGCCACCAGCTCCTGCGGAGGCAGCACAGACACGCAGTATTTT.

This sequence joins TRBV29-1 and TRBJ2-2, with D unclear. Germline V gives CDR1 SQVTM, CDR2 ANQGSEA. Trimming shortened V by 4 bases and J by 1 base, and 7 bases separated the two germline ends. The CDR3 is 13 amino acids. In DNA form, the CDR3 reads TGCAGCGTTGGCCCGAGGAACACCGGGGAGCTGTTTTTT. This translates into CSVGPRNTGELFF.

This clonotype was counted many times. The V gene is TRBV29-1, the J gene TRBJ2-1; D possibly matches TRBD1 or TRBD2 (5 bases each). Germline V lookup: CDR1 SQVTM, CDR2 ANQGSEA. The CDR3 contains 13 residues. With 5 bases removed from V and 6 bases from J, the gap between germline ends came to 14 bases. The CDR3 sequence: CSVSVTRGNEQFF. CDR3 coding DNA: TGCAGCGTTTCTGTCACGAGGGGCAATGAGCAGTTCTTC.

This clonotype was seen once. A much larger clone sits a single nucleotide away, making a read error possible. The chain has TRBV27 and TRBJ1-2; 7 nucleotides line up with TRBD1. The germline gives CDR1 MNHEY, CDR2 SMNVEV (reference sequence). The CDR3 is 16 residues long. Unmatched junction bases numbered 12, after V lost 4 bases and J lost 4 bases. The CDR3 DNA reads TGTGCCAGCAGTTCCGCCTTTGGGGCAGGGGGCTATGGCTACACCTTC. Protein sequence: CASSSAFGAGGYGYTF.

This chain connects TRBV7-3 to TRBJ2-3, with TRBD1 as a possible D gene (5 bases). Germline CDR1 SGHTA, CDR2 FQGTGA. V lost 8 bases and J 2 bases, leaving 14 bases between the germline ends. This CDR3 has 14 residues. This CDR3 reads CASGSRGYTDTQYF. CDR3 DNA: TGTGCCAGCGGAAGTAGGGGCTACACAGATACGCAGTATTTT.

The chain joins TRBV5-1 to TRBJ2-3; TRBD2 matches at 10 bases. The trim removed 2 bases at V and 3 bases at J, leaving 3 bases unmatched. CDR1 and CDR2 from the germline V gene are SGHRS and YFSETQ. The CDR3 runs to 15 residues. The CDR3 loop reads CASSFASGRTDTQYF. The CDR3 DNA is TGCGCCAGCAGCTTTGCTAGCGGGAGAACAGATACGCAGTATTTT.

A few counts support this clonotype. This could be a read error, since a much larger clone is one nucleotide away. V is TRBV7-2 and J is TRBJ2-5; a possible D gene is TRBD2 (6 bases). CDR1 is SGHTA and CDR2 is FQGNSA in the germline V gene. The CDR3 spans 14 residues. The V end lost 5 bases, the J end lost 4 bases, and 14 bases lay between the germline ends. This CDR3 reads CASSAGLARETQYF. Written as DNA, the CDR3 is TGTGCCAGCAGCGCGGGGCTAGCGAGAGAGACCCAGTACTTC.

This clonotype was found a few times. A read error may explain this, as a much larger clone is one base away. The chain joins TRBV6-1 to TRBJ2-4; D call uncertain. CDR3 length: 11 residues. Trimming removed 5 bases from V and 8 bases from J, with 7 bases in between. Germline CDR1 MNHNS, CDR2 SASEGT. The CDR3 spells CASSNRDIQYF. The CDR3 nucleotides read TGTGCCAGCAGTAATAGGGACATTCAGTACTTC.

V gene TRBV25-1 combines with J gene TRBJ2-7, with D perhaps matching TRBD1 (6 bases). CDR1 and CDR2 from the germline V gene are MGHDK and SYGVNS. The V and J ends lost 3 bases and 1 base respectively, with 13 bases between them. This CDR3 has 15 amino acids. CDR3 in amino acids: CASSDPRTDSYEQYF. The CDR3 nucleotides read TGTGCCAGCAGTGATCCGCGGACAGATTCCTACGAGCAGTACTTC.

V and J are TRBV27 and TRBJ2-4, with D possibly being TRBD2 (5 bases). The better agreement between TRBJ2-7 and the DNA end casts doubt on the J call. Germline values: CDR1 MNHEY, CDR2 SMNVEV (reference sequence). The CDR3 contains 16 residues. The CDR3 region is CASSLSEGLKKYEQYF. CDR3 coding DNA: TGTGCCAGCAGTTTATCAGAGGGCCTGAAAAAGTACGAGCAGTACTTC.

This clonotype showed up just a few times. One end of the junction fails to match germline, which may point to a read error. In DNA, the CDR3 is TGCGTCAGCAGCTTGGAAGGTTGGGACAGCCAAGAGACCCAGTACTTC. This gives the protein CVSSLEGWDSQETQYF. The rearrangement links TRBV5-1 to TRBJ2-5, with 7 bases fitting TRBD1. The germline V gene has CDR1 SGHRS and CDR2 YFSETQ. The CDR3 runs 16 residues.

CDR3 region: CASRQDLTTEAFF. DNA for the CDR3: TGTGCCAGCAGGCAGGACCTGACCACTGAAGCTTTCTTT. V gene TRBV12-3 or TRBV12-4 combines with J gene TRBJ1-1, with D hard to call. V dropped 6 bases and J dropped 4 bases, with 12 bases sitting between them. The CDR3 loop spans 13 amino acids.